The 9 T cell receptor beta chains below all came from one sample that was sequenced in a study of radiation and T cells in renal cell carcinoma. Time point here: blood 4 weeks post-SBRT, at nephrectomy. The treatment denotes: 15 Gy SBRT to primary tumor, nephrectomy 4 weeks later. Repertoires were generated with immunoSEQ multiplex PCR, while TCRdb's copy carries only in-frame clones and drops some. The sample has 140,000 or so clones, roughly 90% seen once. The sample in question was blood, obtained from a patient whose treatment included radiotherapy and nephrectomy. The source is a woman in her forties or fifties with renal cell carcinoma.

The chain links TRBV2 to TRBJ2-7; the D call may be TRBD1 or TRBD2 (5 bases each). V lost 6 bases to trimming and J lost 7 bases, with 16 bases between them. The CDR3 loop spans 13 amino acids. In germline, CDR1 is SNHLY, CDR2 FYNNEI. Here the CDR3 DNA reads TGTGCCAGCAGACCGGGACCACAAAGGGAGCAGTACTTC. This encodes CASRPGPQREQYF. The complete variable domain, with remaining parts taken from reference TRBV2 and TRBJ2-7, reads EPEVTQTPSHQVTQMGQEVILRCVPISNHLYFYWYRQILGQKVEFLVSFYNNEISEKSEIFDDQFSVERPDGSNFTLKIRSTKLEDSAMYFCASRPGPQREQYFGPGTRLTVT.

The chain employs TRBV6-6 and TRBJ2-7; TRBD2 aligns across 12 bases. The CDR3 has 15 residues. J gave up 0 bases and V 6 bases, and 3 bases lay outside the gene matches. Germline CDR1 is MNHNY and CDR2 is SVGAGI (reference sequence). CDR3 loop: CASSSTSGGSYEQYF. In DNA form, the CDR3 reads TGTGCCAGCAGCTCGACTAGCGGGGGCTCCTACGAGCAGTACTTC.

The rearrangement joins TRBV6-1 to TRBJ1-1; the D is unclear. The CDR3 sequence is 12 residues long. Germline CDR1 reads MNHNS; CDR2 reads SASEGT. The ends were cut back, 7 bases at V and 3 bases at J, with 9 bases in the middle. This chain's CDR3 is CASIRLHTEAFF. CDR3 nucleotides: TGTGCCAGCATTAGACTTCACACTGAAGCTTTCTTT.

J is TRBJ2-1 and V is TRBV19, with 11 positions matching TRBD2. The V segment lost 7 bases and the J segment 7 bases; nucleotides outside the gene matches: 6. The CDR3 runs to 14 residues. Germline V gene data show CDR1 as LNHDA and CDR2 as SQIVND (reference sequence). The CDR3 sequence: CASTRLAGGNEQFF. CDR3 bases: TGTGCCAGTACTCGCCTAGCGGGAGGAAATGAGCAGTTCTTC. Based on the CDR3 plus reference TRBV19 and TRBJ2-1, the full variable domain is DGGITQSPKYLFRKEGQNVTLSCEQNLNHDAMYWYRQDPGQGLRLIYYSQIVNDFQKGDIAEGYSVSREKKESFPLTVTSAQKNPTAFYLCASTRLAGGNEQFFGPGTRLTVL.

V gene TRBV11-2 combines with J gene TRBJ2-7; 7 positions match TRBD2. V lost 6 bases and J lost 5; bases outside the gene matches: 13. The V gene's germline CDR1 is SGHAT and CDR2 FQNNGV. The CDR3 extends over 15 amino acids. The chain's CDR3 is CASSFRLARGHEQYF. For the CDR3, the DNA is TGTGCCAGCAGTTTCCGACTAGCTCGGGGCCACGAGCAGTACTTC.

The table lists this clone with a count of one. The rearrangement links TRBV7-2 to TRBJ2-3, with 13 bases identical to TRBD2. With V trimmed by 4 bases and J by 2 bases, 3 bases remained unmatched. The germline V gene has CDR1 SGHTA and CDR2 FQGNSA. The CDR3 has 16 amino acids. The CDR3 coding sequence is TGTGCCAGCAGCTCGGGACTAGCGGGAAACACAGATACGCAGTATTTT. It encodes CASSSGLAGNTDTQYF.

The chain employs TRBV21-1 and TRBJ1-3. TRBV21-1 is termed a pseudogene. The CDR3 is 14 amino acids. DNA for the CDR3: TGTGCCAGCAGCAAAGGGGAACATCGGGACACCATATATTTT. The encoded protein is CASSKGEHRDTIYF.

V is TRBV21-1 and J is TRBJ1-5; TRBD1, as called in the table, went unchecked against the DNA. TRBV21-1 is a pseudogene segment. CDR3 size: 14 residues. The CDR3 is CASDFGTGFQPQHF. Written as DNA, the CDR3 is TGTGCCAGCGACTTTGGGACAGGGTTTCAGCCCCAGCATTTT.

The chain combines TRBV6-5 with TRBJ2-1; the match to TRBD2 covers 13 bases. After removal of 4 bases from V and 10 bases from J, the junction contained 1 base not matched to a gene. The CDR3 contains 13 residues. Germline-derived CDR1 and CDR2 are MNHEY and SVGAGI. The CDR3 region has the DNA TGTGCCAGCAGTTGGGGACTAGCGGGGGAGCAGTTCTTC. It is translated as CASSWGLAGEQFF.